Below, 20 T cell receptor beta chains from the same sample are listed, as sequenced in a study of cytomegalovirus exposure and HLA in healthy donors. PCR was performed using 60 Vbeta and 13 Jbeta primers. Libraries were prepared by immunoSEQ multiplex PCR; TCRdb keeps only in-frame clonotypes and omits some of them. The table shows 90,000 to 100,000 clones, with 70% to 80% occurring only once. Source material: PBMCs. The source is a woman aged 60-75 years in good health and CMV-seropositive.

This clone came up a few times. The CDR3: CASMGQARDTQYF. CDR3 in DNA: TGTGCCAGCATGGGACAGGCACGGGATACGCAGTATTTT. The J gene is TRBJ2-3, the V gene TRBV5-4, with TRBD1 identical over 8 bases. Germline CDR1 reads SGHNT; CDR2 reads YYREEE (reference sequence). There are 13 residues in the CDR3. V shed 6 bases and J 6 bases; nucleotides not matched to a gene: 6.

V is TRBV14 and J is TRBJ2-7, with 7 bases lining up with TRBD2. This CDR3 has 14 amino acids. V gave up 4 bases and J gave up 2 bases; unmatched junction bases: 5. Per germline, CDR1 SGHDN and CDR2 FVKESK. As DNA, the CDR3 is TGTGCCAGCAGCCTGGTCGGGGGGACCTACGAGCAGTACTTC. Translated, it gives CASSLVGGTYEQYF.

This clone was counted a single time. CDR3: CASSSYGGQLQETQYF. The CDR3 DNA is TGTGCCAGCAGCTCGTATGGGGGACAATTACAAGAGACCCAGTACTTC. The chain is built from TRBV7-9 and TRBJ2-5; TRBD1 might be the D (6 bases). CDR1 SEHNR and CDR2 FQNEAQ come from the germline V gene (reference sequence). The length of the CDR3 is 16 residues. With 4 bases removed from V and 2 bases from J, the gap between germline ends came to 17 bases.

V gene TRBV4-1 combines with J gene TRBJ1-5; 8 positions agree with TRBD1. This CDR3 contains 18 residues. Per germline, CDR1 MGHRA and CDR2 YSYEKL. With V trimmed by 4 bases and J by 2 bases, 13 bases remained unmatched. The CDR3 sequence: CASSPFPPDRDGNQPQHF. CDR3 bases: TGCGCCAGCAGCCCTTTTCCCCCGGACAGGGATGGCAATCAGCCCCAGCATTTT.

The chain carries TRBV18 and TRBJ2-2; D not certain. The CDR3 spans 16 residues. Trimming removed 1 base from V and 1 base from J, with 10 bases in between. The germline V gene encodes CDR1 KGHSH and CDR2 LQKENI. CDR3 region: CASSPLNERNTGELFF. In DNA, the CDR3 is TGTGCCAGCTCACCACTAAACGAGCGGAACACCGGGGAGCTGTTTTTT.

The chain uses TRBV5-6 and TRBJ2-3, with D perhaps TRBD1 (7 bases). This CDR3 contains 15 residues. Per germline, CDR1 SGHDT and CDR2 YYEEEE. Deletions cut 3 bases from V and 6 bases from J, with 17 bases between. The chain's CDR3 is CASSWRRPGGDTQYF. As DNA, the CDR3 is TGTGCCAGCAGCTGGAGGCGCCCAGGGGGGGATACGCAGTATTTT.

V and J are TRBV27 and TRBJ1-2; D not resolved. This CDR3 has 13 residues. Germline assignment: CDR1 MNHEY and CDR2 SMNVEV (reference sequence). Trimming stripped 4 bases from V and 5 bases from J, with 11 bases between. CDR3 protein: CASSSAGIYGYTF. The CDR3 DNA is TGTGCCAGCAGTTCAGCCGGGATTTATGGCTACACCTTC.

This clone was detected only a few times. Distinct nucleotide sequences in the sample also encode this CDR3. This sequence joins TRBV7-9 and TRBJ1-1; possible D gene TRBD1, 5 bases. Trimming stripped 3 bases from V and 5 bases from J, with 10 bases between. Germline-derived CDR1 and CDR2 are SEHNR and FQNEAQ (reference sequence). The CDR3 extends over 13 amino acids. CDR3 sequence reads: CASSLDQGTEAFF. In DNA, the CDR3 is TGTGCCAGCAGCTTGGACCAGGGTACTGAAGCTTTCTTT.

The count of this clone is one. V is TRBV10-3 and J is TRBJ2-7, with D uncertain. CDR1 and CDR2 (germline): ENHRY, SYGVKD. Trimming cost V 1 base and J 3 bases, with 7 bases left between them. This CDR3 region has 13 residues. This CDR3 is CAISEYIYYEQYF. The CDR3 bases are TGTGCCATCAGTGAGTACATTTACTACGAGCAGTACTTC.

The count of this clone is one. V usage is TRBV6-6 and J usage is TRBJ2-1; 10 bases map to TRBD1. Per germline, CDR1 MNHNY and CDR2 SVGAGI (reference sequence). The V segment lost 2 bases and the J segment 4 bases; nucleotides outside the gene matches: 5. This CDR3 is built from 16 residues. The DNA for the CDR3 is TGTGCCAGCAGTTACCCCGGGACAGGGGTGTACAATGAGCAGTTCTTC. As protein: CASSYPGTGVYNEQFF.

CDR3 residues: CASSYSGRTYEQYF. In DNA, the CDR3 is TGTGCCAGCAGTTACTCAGGTCGTACCTACGAGCAGTACTTC. V gene TRBV27 combines with J gene TRBJ2-7; D is undetermined. V lost 4 bases, J lost 2 bases, and 12 bases lay in between. Per the germline V gene, CDR1 is MNHEY and CDR2 is SMNVEV (reference sequence). This CDR3 has 14 amino acids.

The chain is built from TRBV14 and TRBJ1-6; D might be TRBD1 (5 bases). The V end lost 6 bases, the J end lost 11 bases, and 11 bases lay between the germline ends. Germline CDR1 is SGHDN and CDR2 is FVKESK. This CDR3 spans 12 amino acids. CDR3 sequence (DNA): TGTGCCAGCAGTCGCCAGGGTCCACCCCTCCACTTT. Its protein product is CASSRQGPPLHF.

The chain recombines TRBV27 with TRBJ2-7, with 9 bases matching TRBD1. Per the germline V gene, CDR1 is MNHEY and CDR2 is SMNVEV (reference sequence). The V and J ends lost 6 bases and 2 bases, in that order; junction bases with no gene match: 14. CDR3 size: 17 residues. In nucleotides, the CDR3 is TGTGCCAGCAGACACCGCCCCGGGACAGGGTTGACCTACGAGCAGTACTTC. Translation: CASRHRPGTGLTYEQYF.

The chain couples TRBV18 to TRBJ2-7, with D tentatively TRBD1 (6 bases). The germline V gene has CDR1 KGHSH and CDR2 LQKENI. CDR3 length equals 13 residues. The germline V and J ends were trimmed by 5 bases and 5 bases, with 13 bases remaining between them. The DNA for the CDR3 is TGTGCCAGCTCAGAGTGGCAGGGGAACGAGCAGTACTTC. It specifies CASSEWQGNEQYF.

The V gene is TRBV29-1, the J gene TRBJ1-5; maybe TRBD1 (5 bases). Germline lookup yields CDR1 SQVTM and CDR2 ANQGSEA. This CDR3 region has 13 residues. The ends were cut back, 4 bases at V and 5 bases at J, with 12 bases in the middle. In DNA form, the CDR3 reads TGCAGCGTTGGCGACGGGACTTATCAGCCCCAGCATTTT. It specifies CSVGDGTYQPQHF.

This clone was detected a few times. CDR3 amino acids: CASSLSGLVSEQYF. The CDR3 DNA reads TGTGCCAGCAGTTTATCCGGGTTGGTCAGCGAGCAGTACTTC. The chain is built from TRBV27 and TRBJ2-7; D unclear. CDR3 size: 14 residues. V lost 0 bases and J lost 6, with 12 bases in between. Germline loops: CDR1 MNHEY, CDR2 SMNVEV (reference sequence).

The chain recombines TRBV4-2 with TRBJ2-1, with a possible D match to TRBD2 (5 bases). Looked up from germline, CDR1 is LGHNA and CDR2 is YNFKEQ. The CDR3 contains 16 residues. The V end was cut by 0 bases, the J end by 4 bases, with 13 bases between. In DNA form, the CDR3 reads TGTGCCAGCAGCCAAGATGCCCGGGATGTTTACAATGAGCAGTTCTTC. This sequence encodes CASSQDARDVYNEQFF.

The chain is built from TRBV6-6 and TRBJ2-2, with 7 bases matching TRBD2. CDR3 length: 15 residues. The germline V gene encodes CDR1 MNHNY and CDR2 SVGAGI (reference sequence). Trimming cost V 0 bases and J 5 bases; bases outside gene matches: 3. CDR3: CASSYSGGWTGELFF. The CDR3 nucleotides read TGTGCCAGCAGTTACTCCGGGGGGTGGACCGGGGAGCTGTTTTTT.

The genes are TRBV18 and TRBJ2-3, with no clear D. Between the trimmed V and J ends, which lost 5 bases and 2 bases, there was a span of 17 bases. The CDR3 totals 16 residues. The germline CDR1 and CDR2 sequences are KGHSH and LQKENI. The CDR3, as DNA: TGTGCCAGCTCAGACCGTCGTCGGGTCGACACAGATACGCAGTATTTT. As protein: CASSDRRRVDTDTQYF. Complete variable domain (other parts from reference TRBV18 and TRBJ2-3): NAGVMQNPRHLVRRRGQEARLRCSPMKGHSHVYWYRQLPEEGLKFMVYLQKENIIDESGMPKERFSAEFPKEGPSILRIQQVVRGDSAAYFCASSDRRRVDTDTQYFGPGTRLTVL.

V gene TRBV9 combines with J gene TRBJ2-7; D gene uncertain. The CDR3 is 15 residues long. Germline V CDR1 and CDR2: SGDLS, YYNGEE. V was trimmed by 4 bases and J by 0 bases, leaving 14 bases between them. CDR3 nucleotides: TGTGCCAGCAGCCCTAGTGGCGGAAGCTCCTACGAGCAGTACTTC. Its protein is CASSPSGGSSYEQYF.